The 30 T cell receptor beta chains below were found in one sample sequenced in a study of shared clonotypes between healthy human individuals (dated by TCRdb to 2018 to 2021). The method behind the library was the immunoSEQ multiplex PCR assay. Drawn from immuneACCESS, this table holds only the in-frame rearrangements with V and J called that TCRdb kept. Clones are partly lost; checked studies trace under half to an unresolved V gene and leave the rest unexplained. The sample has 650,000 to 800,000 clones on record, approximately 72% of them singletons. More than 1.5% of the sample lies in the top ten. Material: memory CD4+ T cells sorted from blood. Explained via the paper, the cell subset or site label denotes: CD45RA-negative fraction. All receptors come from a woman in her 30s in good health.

The CDR3 loop is CASRVDKGSTGELFF. In DNA, the CDR3 is TGTGCCAGCAGAGTTGACAAAGGATCCACCGGGGAGCTGTTTTTT. V is TRBV6-6 and J is TRBJ2-2; D gene unclear. This CDR3 has 15 residues. With 6 bases removed from V and 4 bases from J, the gap between germline ends came to 15 bases. In germline, CDR1 is MNHNY, CDR2 SVGAGI (reference sequence).

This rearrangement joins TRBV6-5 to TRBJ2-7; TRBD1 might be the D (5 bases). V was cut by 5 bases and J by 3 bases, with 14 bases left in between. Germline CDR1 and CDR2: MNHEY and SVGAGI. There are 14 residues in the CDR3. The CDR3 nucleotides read TGTGCCAGCAGTGATCGAGACAGTGTCTACGAGCAGTACTTC. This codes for CASSDRDSVYEQYF.

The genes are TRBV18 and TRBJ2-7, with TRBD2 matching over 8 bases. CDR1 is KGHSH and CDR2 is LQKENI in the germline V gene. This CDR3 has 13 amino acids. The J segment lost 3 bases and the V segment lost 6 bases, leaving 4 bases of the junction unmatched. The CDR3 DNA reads TGTGCCAGCTCCCTTAGCGGGGACTACGAGCAGTACTTC. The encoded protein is CASSLSGDYEQYF. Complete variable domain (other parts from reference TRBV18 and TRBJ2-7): NAGVMQNPRHLVRRRGQEARLRCSPMKGHSHVYWYRQLPEEGLKFMVYLQKENIIDESGMPKERFSAEFPKEGPSILRIQQVVRGDSAAYFCASSLSGDYEQYFGPGTRLTVT.

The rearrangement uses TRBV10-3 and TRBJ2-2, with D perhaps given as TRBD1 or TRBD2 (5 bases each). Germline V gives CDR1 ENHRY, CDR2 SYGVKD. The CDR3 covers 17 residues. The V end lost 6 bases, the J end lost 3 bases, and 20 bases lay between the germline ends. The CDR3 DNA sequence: TGTGCCATCAGCTCCGGAATTCCCGGGGCCTACACCGGGGAGCTGTTTTTT. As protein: CAISSGIPGAYTGELFF.

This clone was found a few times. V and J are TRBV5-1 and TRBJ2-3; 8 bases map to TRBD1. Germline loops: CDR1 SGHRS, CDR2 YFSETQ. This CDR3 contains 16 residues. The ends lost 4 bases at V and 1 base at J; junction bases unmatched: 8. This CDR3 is CASSPTTGGGTDTQYF. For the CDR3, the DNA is TGCGCCAGCAGCCCCACAACAGGGGGTGGCACAGATACGCAGTATTTT.

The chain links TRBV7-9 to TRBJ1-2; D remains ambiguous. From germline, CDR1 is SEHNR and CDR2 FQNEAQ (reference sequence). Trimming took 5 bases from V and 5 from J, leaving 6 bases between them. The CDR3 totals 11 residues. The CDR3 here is CASSLKYGYTF. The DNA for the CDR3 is TGTGCCAGCAGCCTAAAATATGGCTACACCTTC.

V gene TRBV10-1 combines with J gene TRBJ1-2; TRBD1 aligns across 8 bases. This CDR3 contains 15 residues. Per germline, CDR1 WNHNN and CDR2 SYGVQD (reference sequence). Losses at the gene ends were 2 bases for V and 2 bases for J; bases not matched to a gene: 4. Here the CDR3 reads CASSEGAGGNYGYTF. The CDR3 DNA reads TGCGCCAGCAGTGAGGGGGCAGGGGGCAACTATGGCTACACCTTC.

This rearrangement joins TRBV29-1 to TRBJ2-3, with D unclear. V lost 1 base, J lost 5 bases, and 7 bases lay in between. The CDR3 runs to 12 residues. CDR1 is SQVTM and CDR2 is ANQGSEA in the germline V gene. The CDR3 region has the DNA TGCAGCGTTGAAGCTGTTCGAGATACGCAGTATTTT. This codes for CSVEAVRDTQYF.

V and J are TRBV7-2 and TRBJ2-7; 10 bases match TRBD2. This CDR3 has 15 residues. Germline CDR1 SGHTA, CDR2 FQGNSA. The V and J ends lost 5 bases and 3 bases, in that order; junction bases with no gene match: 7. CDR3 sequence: CASSRVAGGIYEQYF. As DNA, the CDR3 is TGTGCCAGCAGCCGAGTAGCGGGAGGAATCTACGAGCAGTACTTC.

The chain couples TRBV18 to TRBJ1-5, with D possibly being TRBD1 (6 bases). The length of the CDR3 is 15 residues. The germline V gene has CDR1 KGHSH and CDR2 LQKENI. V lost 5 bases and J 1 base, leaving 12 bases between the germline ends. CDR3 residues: CASSANQGSNQPQHF. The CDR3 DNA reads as TGTGCCAGCTCAGCTAATCAGGGGAGCAATCAGCCCCAGCATTTT. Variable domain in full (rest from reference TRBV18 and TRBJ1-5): NAGVMQNPRHLVRRRGQEARLRCSPMKGHSHVYWYRQLPEEGLKFMVYLQKENIIDESGMPKERFSAEFPKEGPSILRIQQVVRGDSAAYFCASSANQGSNQPQHFGDGTRLSIL.

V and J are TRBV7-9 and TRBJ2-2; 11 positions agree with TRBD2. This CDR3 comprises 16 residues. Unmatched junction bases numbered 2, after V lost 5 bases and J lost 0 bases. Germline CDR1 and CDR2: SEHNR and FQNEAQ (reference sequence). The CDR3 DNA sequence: TGTGCCAGCAGCCTGACTAGCGGGACGAACACCGGGGAGCTGTTTTTT. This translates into CASSLTSGTNTGELFF.

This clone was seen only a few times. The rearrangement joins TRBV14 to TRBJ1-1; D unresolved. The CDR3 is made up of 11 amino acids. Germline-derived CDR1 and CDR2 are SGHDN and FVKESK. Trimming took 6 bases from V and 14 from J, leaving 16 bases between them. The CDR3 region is CASRNGPVLFF. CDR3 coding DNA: TGTGCCAGCAGGAACGGGCCTGTCTTGTTCTTT.

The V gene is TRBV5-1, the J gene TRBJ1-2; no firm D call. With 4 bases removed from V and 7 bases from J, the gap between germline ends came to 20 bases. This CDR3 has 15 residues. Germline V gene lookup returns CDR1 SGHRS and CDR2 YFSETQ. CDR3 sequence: CASSPVPPGEGGYTF. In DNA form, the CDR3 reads TGCGCCAGCAGCCCGGTCCCCCCCGGCGAGGGTGGCTACACCTTC.

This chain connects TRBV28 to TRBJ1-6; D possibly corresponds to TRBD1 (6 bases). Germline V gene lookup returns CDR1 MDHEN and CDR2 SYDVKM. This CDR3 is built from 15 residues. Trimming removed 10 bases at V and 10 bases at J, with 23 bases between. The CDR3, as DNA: TGTGCCACCACCTTCGACTTCCAGGGGTGGTCACCCCTCCACTTT. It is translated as CATTFDFQGWSPLHF.

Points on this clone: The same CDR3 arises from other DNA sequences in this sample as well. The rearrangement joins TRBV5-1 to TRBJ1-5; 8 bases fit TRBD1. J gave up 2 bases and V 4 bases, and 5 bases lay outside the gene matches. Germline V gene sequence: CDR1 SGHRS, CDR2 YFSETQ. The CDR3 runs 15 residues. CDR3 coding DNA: TGCGCCAGCAGCCTGGGGACAGGTGGCAATCAGCCCCAGCATTTT. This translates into CASSLGTGGNQPQHF.

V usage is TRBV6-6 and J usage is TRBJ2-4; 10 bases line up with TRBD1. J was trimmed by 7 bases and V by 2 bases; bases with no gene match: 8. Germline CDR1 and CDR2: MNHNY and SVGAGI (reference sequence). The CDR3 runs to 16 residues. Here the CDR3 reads CASSYRDRGEWNIQYF. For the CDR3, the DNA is TGTGCCAGCAGTTACCGGGACAGGGGAGAGTGGAACATTCAGTACTTC.

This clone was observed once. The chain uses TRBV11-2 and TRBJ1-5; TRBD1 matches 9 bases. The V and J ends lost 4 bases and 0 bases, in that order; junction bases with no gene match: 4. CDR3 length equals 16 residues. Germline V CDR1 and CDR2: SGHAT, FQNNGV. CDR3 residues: CASSSRTGDSNQPQHF. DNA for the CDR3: TGTGCCAGCAGCTCTCGGACAGGGGATAGCAATCAGCCCCAGCATTTT.

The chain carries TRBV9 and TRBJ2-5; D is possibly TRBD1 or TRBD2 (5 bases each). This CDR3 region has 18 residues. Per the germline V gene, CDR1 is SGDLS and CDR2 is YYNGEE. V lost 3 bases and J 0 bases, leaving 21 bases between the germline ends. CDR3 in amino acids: CASSEVPMGVGDQETQYF. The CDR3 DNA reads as TGTGCCAGCAGCGAAGTCCCTATGGGGGTTGGGGACCAAGAGACCCAGTACTTC.

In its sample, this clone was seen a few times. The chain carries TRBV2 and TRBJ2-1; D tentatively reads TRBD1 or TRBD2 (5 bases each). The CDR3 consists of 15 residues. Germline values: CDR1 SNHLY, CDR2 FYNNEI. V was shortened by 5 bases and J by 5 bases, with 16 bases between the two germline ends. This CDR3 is CASSPDSRQNNEQFF. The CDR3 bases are TGTGCCAGCAGTCCGGACTCTCGACAGAACAATGAGCAGTTCTTC.

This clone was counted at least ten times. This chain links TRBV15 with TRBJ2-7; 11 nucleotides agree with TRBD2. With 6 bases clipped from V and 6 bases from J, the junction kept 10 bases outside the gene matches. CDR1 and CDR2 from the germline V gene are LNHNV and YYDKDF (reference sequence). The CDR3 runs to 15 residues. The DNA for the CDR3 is TGTGCCACCAGTCGAGGAGTGGGACTAGCGGCCGAGCAGTACTTC. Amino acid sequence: CATSRGVGLAAEQYF. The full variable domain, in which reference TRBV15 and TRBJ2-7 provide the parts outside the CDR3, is DAMVIQNPRYQVTQFGKPVTLSCSQTLNHNVMYWYQQKSSQAPKLLFHYYDKDFNNEADTPDNFQSRRPNTSFCFLDIRSPGLGDTAMYLCATSRGVGLAAEQYFGPGTRLTVT.

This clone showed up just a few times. CDR3 in DNA: TGCGCCAGCAGCTTGGCTAGGAACGAGCAGTACTTC. Translation gives CASSLARNEQYF. The chain recombines TRBV5-1 with TRBJ2-7; no clear D. The V gene lost 0 bases and the J gene lost 5 bases, with 6 bases spanning the gap. From germline, CDR1 is SGHRS and CDR2 YFSETQ. The CDR3 is made up of 12 amino acids.

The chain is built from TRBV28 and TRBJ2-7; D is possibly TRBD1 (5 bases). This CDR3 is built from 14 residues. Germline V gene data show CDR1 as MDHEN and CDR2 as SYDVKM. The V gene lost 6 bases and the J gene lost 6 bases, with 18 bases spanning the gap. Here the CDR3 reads CASRMQTAISEQYF. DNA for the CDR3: TGTGCCAGCAGGATGCAGACAGCCATTAGCGAGCAGTACTTC.

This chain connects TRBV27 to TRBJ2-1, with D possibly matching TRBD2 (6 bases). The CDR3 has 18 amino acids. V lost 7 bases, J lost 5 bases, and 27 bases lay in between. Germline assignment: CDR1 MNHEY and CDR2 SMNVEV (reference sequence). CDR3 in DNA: TGTGCCAGCATACTAAGGCTCGGGGGACTCCCAAGGGACAATGAGCAGTTCTTC. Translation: CASILRLGGLPRDNEQFF.

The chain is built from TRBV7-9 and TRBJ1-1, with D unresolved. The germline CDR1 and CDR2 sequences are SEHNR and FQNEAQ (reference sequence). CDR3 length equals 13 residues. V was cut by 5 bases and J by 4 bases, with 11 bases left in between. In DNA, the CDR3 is TGTGCCAGCAGCACCACGGGAGTCACTGAAGCTTTCTTT. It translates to CASSTTGVTEAFF.

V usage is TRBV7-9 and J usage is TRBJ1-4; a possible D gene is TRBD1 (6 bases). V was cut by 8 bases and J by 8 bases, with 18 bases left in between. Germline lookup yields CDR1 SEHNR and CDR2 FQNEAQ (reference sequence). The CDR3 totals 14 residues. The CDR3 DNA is TGTGCCAGCCGTTTACAGGGAGGTAGCGAAAAACTGTTTTTT. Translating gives CASRLQGGSEKLFF.

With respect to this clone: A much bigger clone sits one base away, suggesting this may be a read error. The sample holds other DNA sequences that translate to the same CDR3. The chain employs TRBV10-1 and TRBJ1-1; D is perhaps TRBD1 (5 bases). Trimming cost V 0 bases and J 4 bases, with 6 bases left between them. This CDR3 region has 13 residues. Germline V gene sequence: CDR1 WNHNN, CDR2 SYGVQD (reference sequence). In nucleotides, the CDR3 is TGCGCCAGCAGTGAGTCCGGGGGCACTGAAGCTTTCTTT. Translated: CASSESGGTEAFF.

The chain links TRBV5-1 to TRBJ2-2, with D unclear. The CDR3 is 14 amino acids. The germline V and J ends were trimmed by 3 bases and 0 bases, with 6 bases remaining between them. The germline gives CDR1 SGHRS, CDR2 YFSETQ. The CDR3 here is CASSSQTNTGELFF. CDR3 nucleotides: TGCGCCAGCAGCTCCCAGACGAACACCGGGGAGCTGTTTTTT.

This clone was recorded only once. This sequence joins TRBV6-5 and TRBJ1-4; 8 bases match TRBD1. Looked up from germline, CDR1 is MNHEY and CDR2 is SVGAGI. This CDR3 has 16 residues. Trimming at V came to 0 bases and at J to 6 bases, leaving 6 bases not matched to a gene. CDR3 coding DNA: TGTGCCAGCAGTTACTCGATGACAGGGGTTGATGAAAAACTGTTTTTT. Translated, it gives CASSYSMTGVDEKLFF.

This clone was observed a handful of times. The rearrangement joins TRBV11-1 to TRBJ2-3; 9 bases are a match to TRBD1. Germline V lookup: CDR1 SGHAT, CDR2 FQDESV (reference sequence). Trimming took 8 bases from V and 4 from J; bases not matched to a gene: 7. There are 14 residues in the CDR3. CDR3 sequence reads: CASSGQGISDTQYF. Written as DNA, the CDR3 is TGTGCCAGCTCCGGACAGGGGATTTCAGATACGCAGTATTTT.

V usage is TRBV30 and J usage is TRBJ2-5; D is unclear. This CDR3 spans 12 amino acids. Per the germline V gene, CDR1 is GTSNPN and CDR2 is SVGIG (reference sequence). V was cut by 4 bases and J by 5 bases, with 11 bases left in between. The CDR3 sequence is CAWNILGETQYF. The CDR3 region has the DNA TGTGCCTGGAACATCTTGGGGGAGACCCAGTACTTC. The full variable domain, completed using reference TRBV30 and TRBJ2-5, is SQTIHQWPATLVQPVGSPLSLECTVEGTSNPNLYWYRQAAGRGLQLLFYSVGIGQISSEVPQNLSASRPQDRQFILSSKKLLLSDSGFYLCAWNILGETQYFGPGTRLLVL.